This T cell receptor (beta chain) was sequenced in a study of blood T cell repertoires in COVID-19. Overall study context: The samples span acute and convalescent COVID-19 from the United States, Italy and Spain. PBMCs, B-cell-depleted T cells, or T cells provided the cDNA or gDNA that made up the material.

The CDR3 totals 12 residues. Germline CDR1 reads MNHEY; CDR2 reads SMNVEV (reference sequence). With 3 bases removed from V and 8 bases from J, the gap between germline ends came to 5 bases. Source study methods: Amplification from reference gene primers served as the basis for estimated nucleated cell counts. TCRdb keeps only in-frame clones here, not all; method: immunoSEQ multiplex PCR. From that table come the V and J calls and clone size; the DNA was used to work out D and trimming. The data show hundreds of thousands of clones, nearly 90% seen once. This TCR derives from a woman in her thirties or forties with COVID-19, enrolled during active disease. Sequencing was performed on peripheral blood. The chain combines TRBV27 with TRBJ1-6; D gene uncertain. The CDR3 bases are TGTGCCAGCAGTTTCCGGTATTCACCCCTCCACTTT. Translation gives CASSFRYSPLHF.